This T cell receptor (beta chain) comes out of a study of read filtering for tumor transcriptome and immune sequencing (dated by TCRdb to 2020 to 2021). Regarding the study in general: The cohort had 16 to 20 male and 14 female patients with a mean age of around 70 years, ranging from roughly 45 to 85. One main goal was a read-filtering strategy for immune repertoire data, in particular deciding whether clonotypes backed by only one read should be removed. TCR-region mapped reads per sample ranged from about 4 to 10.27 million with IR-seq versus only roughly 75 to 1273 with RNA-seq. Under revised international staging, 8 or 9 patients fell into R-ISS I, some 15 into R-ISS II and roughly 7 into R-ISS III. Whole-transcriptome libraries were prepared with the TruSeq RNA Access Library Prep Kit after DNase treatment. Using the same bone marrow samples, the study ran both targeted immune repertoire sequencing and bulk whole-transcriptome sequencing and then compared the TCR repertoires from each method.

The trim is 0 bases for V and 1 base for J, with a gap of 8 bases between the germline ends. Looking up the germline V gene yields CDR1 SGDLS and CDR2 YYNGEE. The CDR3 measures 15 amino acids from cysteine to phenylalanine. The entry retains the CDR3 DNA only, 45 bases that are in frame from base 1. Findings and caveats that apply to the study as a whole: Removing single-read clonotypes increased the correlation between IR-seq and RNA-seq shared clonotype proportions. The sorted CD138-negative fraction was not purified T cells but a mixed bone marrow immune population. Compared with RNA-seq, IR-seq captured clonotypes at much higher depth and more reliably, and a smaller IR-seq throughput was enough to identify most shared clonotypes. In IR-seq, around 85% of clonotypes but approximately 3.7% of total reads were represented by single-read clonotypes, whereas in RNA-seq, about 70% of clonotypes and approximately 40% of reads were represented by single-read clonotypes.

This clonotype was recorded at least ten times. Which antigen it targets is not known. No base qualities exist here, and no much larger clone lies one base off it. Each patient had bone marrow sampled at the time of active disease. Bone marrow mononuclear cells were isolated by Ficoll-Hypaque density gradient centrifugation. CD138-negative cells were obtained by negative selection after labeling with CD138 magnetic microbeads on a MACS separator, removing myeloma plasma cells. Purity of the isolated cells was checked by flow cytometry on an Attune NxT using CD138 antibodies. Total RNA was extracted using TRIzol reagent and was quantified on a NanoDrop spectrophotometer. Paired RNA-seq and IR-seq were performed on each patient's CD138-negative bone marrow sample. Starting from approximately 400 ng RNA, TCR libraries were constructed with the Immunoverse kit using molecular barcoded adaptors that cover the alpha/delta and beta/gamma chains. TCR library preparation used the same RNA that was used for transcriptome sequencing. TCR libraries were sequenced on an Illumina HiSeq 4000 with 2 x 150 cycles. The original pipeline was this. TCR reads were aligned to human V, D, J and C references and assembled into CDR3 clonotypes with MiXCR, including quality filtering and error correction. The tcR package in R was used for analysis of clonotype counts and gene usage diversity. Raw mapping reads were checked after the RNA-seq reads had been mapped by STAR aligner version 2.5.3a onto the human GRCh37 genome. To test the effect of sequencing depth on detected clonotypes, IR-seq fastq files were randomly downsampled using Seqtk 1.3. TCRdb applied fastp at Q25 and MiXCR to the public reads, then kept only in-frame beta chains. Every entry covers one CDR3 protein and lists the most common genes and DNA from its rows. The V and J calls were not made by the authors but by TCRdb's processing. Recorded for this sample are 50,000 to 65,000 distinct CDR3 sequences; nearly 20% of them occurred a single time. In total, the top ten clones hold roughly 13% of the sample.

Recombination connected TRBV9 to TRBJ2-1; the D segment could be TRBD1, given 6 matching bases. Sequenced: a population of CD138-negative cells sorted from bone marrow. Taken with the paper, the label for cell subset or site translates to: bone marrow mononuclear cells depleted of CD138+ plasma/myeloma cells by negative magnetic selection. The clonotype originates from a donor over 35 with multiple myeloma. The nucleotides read TGTGCCAGCAGCGTAGGGCAGGGGTCCTACAATGAGCAGTTCTTC. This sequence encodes CASSVGQGSYNEQFF.